One T cell receptor (beta chain) is described in this entry. Its antigen is not known. Produced via immunoSEQ multiplex PCR; TCRdb's table is partial and in-frame only. Of about 43,000 clones listed, 90% to 95% are singletons. The CDR3 has 15 residues. V lost 4 bases and J 7 bases, leaving 20 bases between the germline ends. Germline V gene data show CDR1 as SGHAT and CDR2 as FQNNGV. These data belong to a study of T cells in localized non-small cell lung cancer. Whole-study results and caveats: Within adjacent lung there appeared a median around 57 of the top 100 tumor clones.

The sample was PBMCs, taken before any cancer treatment. The receptor was derived from a woman aged 40-75 years with stage II lung adenocarcinoma. The chain links TRBV11-2 to TRBJ2-7; unclear D gene. In DNA, the CDR3 is TGTGCCAGCAGCTACCTAACAAGGTCGCTTTGGGAGCAGTACTTC. It specifies CASSYLTRSLWEQYF.